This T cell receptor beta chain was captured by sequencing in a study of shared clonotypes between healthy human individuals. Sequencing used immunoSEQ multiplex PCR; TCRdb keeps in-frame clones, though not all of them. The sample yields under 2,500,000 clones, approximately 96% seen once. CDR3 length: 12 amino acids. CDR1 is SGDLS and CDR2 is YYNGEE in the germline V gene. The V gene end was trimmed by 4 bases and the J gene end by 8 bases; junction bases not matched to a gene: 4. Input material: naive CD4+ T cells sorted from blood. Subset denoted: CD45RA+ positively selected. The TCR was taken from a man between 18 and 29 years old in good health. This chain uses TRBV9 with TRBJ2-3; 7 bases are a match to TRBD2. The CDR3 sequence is CASSIGEGTQYF. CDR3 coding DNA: TGTGCCAGCAGCATCGGGGAGGGTACGCAGTATTTT.